This TCR beta chain was sequenced during a study of OX40 agonist ivuxolimab in advanced cancers. Looking at the study overall: Patients were given ivuxolimab, an antibody that agonizes OX40 (CD134).

Germline trimming cut 5 bases from V and 3 bases from J; bases unmatched to any gene: 5. The CDR3 is 15 amino acids. Germline assignment: CDR1 KGHSH and CDR2 LQKENI. This clone appeared a single time. The repertoire was sequenced with immunoSEQ multiplex PCR; TCRdb's copy has only in-frame clones and lacks some. The table has roughly 80,000 clones, over 75% seen once. The TCR originated in an adult with an advanced solid tumor such as melanoma, head and neck, liver or kidney cancer. The source material was CD4+ or CD8+ T cells sorted from blood, sampled in a trial of the OX40 agonist ivuxolimab. This rearrangement joins TRBV18 to TRBJ2-2; 8 nucleotides match TRBD2. CDR3 protein: CASSSRSGDTGELFF. Here the CDR3 DNA reads TGTGCCAGCTCATCTCGTAGCGGGGACACCGGGGAGCTGTTTTTT.